This TCR beta chain was captured by sequencing in a study of T cells in Graves' hyperthyroidism and ophthalmopathy. Study-level points and caveats: Most thyroid clonotypes with frequency above 0.001 were detected in blood.

The V end was cut by 2 bases, the J end by 7 bases, with 9 bases between. The length of the CDR3 is 13 residues. On this clonotype: Its target is unknown.

Patients aged 18 to 65 had newly diagnosed hyperthyroidism lasting under 2 months. Together with thyroid ultrasound, orbital computed tomography, serum thyroxine and TRAb, clinical symptoms were used for diagnoses. TCR beta CDR3 region amplification was performed from RNA transcripts. With the HTBI primer set, the TCR CDR3 went through a first round of RT-PCR. TCRdb reprocessed the multiplex PCR reads with MiXCR, giving one entry per CDR3 protein. The sample lists 550,000 to 600,000 distinct CDR3 sequences; 15% to 20% were seen once. The chain links TRBV12-3 or TRBV12-4 to TRBJ1-5; D may be TRBD1 (5 bases). The specimen was blood. This receptor was taken from a woman aged 18 to 35 with Graves' hyperthyroidism. The CDR3 DNA follows: TGTGCCAGCAGTTTAAAGGAGGGGCAGCCCCAGCATTTT. The encoded protein is CASSLKEGQPQHF.